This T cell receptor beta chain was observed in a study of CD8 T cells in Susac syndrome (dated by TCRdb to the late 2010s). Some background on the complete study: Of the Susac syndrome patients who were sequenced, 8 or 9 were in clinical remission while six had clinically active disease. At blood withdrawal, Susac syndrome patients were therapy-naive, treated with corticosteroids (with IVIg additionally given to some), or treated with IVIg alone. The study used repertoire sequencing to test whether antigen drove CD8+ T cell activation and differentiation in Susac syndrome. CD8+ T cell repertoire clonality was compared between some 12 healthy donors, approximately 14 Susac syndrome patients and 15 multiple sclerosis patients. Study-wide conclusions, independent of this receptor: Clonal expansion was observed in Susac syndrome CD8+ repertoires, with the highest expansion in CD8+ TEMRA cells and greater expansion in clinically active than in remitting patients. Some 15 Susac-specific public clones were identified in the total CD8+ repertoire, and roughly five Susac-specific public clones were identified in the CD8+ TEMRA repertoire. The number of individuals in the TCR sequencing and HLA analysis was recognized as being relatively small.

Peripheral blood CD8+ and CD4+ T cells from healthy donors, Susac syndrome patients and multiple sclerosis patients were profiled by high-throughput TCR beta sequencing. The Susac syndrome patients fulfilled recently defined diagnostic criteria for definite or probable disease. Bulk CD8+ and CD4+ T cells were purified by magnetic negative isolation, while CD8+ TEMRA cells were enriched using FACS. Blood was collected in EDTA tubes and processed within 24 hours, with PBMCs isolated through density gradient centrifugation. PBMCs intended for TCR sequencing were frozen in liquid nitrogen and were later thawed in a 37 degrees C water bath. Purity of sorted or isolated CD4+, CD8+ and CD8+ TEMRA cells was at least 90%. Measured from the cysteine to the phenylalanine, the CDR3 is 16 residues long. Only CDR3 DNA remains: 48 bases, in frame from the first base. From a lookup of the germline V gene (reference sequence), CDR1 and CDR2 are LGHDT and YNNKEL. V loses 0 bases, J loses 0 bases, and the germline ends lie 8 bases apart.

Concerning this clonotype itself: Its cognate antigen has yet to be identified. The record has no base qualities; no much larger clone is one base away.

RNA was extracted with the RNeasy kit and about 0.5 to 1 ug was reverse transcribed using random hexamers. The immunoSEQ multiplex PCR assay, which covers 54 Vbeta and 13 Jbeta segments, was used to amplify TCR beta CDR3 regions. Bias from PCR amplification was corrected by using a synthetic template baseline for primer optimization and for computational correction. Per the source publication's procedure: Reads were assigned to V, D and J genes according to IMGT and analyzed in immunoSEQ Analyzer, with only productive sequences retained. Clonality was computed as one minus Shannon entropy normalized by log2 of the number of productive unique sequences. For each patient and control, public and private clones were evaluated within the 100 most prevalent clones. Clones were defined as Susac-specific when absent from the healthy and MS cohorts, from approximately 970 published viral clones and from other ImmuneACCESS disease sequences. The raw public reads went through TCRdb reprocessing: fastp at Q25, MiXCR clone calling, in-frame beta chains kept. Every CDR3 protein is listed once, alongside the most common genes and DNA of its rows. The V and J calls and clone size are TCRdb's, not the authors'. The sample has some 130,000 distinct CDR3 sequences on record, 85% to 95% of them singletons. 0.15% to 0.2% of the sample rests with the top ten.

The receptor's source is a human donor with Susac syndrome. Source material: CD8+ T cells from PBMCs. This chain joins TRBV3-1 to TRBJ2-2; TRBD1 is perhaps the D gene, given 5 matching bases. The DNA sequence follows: TGTGCCAGCAGCCAAGAAGGACATCCGAACACCGGGGAGCTGTTTTTT. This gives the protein CASSQEGHPNTGELFF.